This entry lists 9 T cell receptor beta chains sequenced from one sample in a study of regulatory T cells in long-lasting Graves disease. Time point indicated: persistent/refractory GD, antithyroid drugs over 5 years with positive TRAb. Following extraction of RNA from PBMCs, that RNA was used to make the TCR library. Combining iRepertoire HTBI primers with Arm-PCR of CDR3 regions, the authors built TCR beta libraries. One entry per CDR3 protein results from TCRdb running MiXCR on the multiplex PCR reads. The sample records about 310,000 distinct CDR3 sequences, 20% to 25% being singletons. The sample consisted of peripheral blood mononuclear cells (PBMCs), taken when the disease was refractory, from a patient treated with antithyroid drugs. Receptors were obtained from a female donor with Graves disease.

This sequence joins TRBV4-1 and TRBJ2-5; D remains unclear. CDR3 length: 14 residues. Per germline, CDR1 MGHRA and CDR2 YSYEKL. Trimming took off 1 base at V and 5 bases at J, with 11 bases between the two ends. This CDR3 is CASSQVSLVETQYF. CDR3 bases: TGCGCCAGCAGCCAAGTGTCCCTAGTCGAGACCCAGTACTTC.

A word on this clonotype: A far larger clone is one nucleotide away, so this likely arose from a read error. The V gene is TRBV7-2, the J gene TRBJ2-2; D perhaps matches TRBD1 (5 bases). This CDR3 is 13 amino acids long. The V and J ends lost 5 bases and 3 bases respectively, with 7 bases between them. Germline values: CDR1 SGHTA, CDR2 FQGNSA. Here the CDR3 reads CASSRQYTGELFF. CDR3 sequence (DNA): TGTGCCAGCAGCCGACAGTACACCGGGGAGCTGTTTTTT. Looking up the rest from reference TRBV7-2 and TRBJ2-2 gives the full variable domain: GAGVSQSPSNKVTEKGKDVELRCDPISGHTALYWYRQSLGQGLEFLIYFQGNSAPDKSGLPSDRFSAERTGGSVSTLTIQRTQQEDSAVYLCASSRQYTGELFFGEGSRLTVL.

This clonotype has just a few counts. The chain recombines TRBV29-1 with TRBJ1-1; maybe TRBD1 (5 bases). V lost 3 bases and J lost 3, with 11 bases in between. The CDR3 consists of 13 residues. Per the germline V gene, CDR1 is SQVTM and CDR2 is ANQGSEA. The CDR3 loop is CSVDRGRHTEAFF. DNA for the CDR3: TGCAGCGTTGATAGGGGTCGGCACACTGAAGCTTTCTTT.

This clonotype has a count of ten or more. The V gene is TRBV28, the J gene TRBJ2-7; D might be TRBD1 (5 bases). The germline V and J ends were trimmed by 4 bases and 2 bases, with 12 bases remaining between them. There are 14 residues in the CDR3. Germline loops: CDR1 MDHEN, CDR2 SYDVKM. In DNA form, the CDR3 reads TGTGCCAGCAGTTACCAACGACAGCCCTACGAGCAGTACTTC. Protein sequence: CASSYQRQPYEQYF.

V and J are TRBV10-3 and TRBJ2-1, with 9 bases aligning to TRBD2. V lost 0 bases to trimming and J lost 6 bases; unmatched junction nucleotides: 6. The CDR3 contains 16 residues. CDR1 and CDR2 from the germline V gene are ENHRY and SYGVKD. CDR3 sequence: CAISESGSGRSNEQFF. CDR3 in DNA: TGTGCCATCAGTGAGTCCGGGAGCGGGAGGTCCAATGAGCAGTTCTTC.

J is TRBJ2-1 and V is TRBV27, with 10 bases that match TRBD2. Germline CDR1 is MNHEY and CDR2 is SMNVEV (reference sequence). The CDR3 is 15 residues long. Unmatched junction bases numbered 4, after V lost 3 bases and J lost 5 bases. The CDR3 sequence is CASSFRTSGNNEQFF. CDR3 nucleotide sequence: TGTGCCAGCAGTTTCCGGACTAGCGGAAACAATGAGCAGTTCTTC.

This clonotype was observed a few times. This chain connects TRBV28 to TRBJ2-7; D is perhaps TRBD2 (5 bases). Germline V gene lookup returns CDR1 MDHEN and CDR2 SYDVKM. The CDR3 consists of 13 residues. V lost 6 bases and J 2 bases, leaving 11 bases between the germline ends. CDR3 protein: CASRETTTYEQYF. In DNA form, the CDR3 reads TGTGCCAGCAGAGAGACTACAACCTACGAGCAGTACTTC.

This CDR3 reads CSAKAGTYSYEQYF. The CDR3 coding sequence is TGCAGCGCCAAAGCCGGGACTTACTCCTACGAGCAGTACTTC. The chain is built from TRBV29-1 and TRBJ2-7, with D possibly being TRBD2 (6 bases). Germline V lookup: CDR1 SQVTM, CDR2 ANQGSEA. V dropped 7 bases and J dropped 0 bases, with 16 bases sitting between them. CDR3 length: 14 residues.

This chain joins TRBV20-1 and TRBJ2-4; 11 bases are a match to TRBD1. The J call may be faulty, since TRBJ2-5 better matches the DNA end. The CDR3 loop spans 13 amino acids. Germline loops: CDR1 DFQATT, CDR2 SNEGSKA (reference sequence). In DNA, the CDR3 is TGCAGTGCTGAGGACAGGGGGCCGGAGACCCAGTACTTC. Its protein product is CSAEDRGPETQYF.